This T cell receptor (beta chain) came from a study of spatial heterogeneity in lung cancer. General study results and limits: Mutation counts in tumors were tracked by counts of expanded intratumoral alpha and beta TCRs.

The CDR3 consists of 18 residues. V shed 1 base, J shed 2 bases, and the junction held 12 bases outside the gene matches. The germline gives CDR1 LGHNA, CDR2 YSLEER. TCRdb recomputed calls from the 5' RACE reads with MiXCR, one row per CDR3 protein. The data contain some 9,000 distinct CDR3 sequences, more than 13% of them singletons. Stated time point: sample taken at primary tumor resection. The donors, 70 or so patients with untreated early-stage non-small cell lung cancer, provided the samples. This clonotype was seen ten or more times. Antigen unknown. This receptor was obtained from a male donor with early-stage non-small cell lung cancer. V gene TRBV4-3 combines with J gene TRBJ2-7; 9 bases match TRBD2. The sample in question was lung tumor tissue, obtained at surgery. This chain's CDR3 is CASSQVWEGAGGTYEQYF. The CDR3, as DNA: TGCGCCAGCAGCCAAGTTTGGGAGGGAGCGGGAGGAACCTACGAGCAGTACTTC.